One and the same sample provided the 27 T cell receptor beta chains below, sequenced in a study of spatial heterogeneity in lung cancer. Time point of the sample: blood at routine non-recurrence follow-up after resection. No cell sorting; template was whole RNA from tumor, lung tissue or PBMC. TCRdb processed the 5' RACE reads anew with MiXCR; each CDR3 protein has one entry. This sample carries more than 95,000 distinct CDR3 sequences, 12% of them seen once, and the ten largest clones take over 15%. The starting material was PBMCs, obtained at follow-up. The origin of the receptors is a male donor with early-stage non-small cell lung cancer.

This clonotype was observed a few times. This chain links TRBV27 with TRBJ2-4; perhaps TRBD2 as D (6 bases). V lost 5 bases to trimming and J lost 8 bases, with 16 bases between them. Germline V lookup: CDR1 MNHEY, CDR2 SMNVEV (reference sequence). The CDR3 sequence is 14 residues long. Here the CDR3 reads CASSPGDFPYIQYF. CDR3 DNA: TGTGCCAGCAGTCCCGGGGACTTCCCCTACATTCAGTACTTC.

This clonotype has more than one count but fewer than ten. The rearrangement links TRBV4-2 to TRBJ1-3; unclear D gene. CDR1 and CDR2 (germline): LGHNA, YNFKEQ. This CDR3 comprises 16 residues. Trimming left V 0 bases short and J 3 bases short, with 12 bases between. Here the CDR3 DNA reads TGTGCCAGCAGCCAAGATTTAGGAGTAGGTGGAAACACCATATATTTT. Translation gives CASSQDLGVGGNTIYF.

The CDR3, as DNA: TGTGCCAGCAGCTTTGACAGTAACTATGGCTACACCTTC. This sequence encodes CASSFDSNYGYTF. J is TRBJ1-2 and V is TRBV7-3; D possibly corresponds to TRBD1 (5 bases). V lost 3 bases to trimming and J lost 1 base, with 6 bases between them. The length of the CDR3 is 13 residues. Germline V gene data show CDR1 as SGHTA and CDR2 as FQGTGA.

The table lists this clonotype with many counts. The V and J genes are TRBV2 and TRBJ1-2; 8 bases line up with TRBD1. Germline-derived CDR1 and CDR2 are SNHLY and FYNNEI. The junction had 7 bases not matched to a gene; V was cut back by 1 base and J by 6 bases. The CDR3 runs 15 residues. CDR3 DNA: TGTGCCAGCAGTGAAGGGGACAGGCGCTGGGATGGCTACACCTTC. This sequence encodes CASSEGDRRWDGYTF. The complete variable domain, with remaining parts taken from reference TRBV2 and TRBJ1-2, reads EPEVTQTPSHQVTQMGQEVILRCVPISNHLYFYWYRQILGQKVEFLVSFYNNEISEKSEIFDDQFSVERPDGSNFTLKIRSTKLEDSAMYFCASSEGDRRWDGYTFGSGTRLTVV.

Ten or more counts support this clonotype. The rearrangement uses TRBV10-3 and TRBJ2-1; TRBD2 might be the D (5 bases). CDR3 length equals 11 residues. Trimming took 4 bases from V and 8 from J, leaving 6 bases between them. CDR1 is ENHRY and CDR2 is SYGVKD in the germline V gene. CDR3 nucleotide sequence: TGTGCCATCAGTGCGGAGGATGAGCAGTTCTTC. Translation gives CAISAEDEQFF.

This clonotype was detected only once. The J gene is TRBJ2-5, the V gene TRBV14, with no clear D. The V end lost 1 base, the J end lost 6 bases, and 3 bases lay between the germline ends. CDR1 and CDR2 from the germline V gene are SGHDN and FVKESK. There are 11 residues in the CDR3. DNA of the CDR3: TGTGCCAGCAGCCAAGTGCAGACCCAGTACTTC. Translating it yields CASSQVQTQYF.

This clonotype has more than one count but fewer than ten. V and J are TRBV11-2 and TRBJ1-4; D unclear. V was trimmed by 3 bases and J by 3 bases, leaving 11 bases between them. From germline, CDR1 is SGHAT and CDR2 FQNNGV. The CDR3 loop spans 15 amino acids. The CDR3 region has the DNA TGTGCCAGCAGCTTGGTCAGATCGCCTAATGAAAAACTGTTTTTT. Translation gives CASSLVRSPNEKLFF.

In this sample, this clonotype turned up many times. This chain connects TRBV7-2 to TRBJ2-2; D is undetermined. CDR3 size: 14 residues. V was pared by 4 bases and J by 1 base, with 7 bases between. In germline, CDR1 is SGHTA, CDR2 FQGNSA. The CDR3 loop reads CASSYQWNTGELFF. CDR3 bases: TGTGCCAGCAGCTACCAGTGGAACACCGGGGAGCTGTTTTTT.

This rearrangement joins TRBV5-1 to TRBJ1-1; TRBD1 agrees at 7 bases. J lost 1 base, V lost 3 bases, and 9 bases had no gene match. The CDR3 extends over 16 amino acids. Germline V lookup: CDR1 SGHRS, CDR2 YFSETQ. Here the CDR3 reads CASSYPWDRGNTEAFF. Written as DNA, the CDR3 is TGCGCCAGCAGCTATCCATGGGACAGAGGGAACACTGAAGCTTTCTTT.

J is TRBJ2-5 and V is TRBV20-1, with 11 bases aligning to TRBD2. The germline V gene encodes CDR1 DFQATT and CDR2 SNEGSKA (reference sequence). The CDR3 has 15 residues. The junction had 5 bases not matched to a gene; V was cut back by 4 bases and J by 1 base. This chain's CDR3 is CSANGLAGLQETQYF. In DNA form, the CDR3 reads TGCAGTGCTAATGGACTAGCGGGCCTCCAAGAGACCCAGTACTTC.

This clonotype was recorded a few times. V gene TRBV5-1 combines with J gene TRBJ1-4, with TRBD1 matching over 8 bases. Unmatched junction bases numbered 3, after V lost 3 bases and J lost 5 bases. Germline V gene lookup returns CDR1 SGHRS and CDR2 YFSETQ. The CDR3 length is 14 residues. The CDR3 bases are TGCGCCAGCAGCTGGGGACAGGAAAATGAAAAACTGTTTTTT. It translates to CASSWGQENEKLFF.

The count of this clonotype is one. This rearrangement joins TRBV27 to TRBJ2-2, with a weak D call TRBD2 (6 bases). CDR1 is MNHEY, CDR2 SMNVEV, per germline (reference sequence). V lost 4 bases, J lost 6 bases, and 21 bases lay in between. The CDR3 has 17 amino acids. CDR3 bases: TGTGCCAGCAGTTCACCACTAGGGACTGGTCGGTCCGGGGAGCTGTTTTTT. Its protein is CASSSPLGTGRSGELFF.

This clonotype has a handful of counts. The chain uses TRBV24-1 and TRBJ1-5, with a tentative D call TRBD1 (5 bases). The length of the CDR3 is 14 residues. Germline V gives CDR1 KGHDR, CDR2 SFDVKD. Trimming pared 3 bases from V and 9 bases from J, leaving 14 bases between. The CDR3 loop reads CATSDSGDLRPQHF. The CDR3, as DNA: TGTGCCACCAGTGATAGTGGGGACCTTAGGCCCCAGCATTTT.

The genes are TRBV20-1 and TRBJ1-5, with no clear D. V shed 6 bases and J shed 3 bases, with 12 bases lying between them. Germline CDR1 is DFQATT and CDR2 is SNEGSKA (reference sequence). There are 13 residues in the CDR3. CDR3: CSANDGLNQPQHF. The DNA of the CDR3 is TGCAGTGCCAACGACGGACTCAATCAGCCCCAGCATTTT.

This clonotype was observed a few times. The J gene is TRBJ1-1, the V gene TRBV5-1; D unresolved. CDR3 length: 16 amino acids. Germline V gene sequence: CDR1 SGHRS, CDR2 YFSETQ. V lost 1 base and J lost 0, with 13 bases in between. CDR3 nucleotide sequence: TGCGCCAGCAGCTTGTCATCAGGCTCCATGAACACTGAAGCTTTCTTT. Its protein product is CASSLSSGSMNTEAFF.

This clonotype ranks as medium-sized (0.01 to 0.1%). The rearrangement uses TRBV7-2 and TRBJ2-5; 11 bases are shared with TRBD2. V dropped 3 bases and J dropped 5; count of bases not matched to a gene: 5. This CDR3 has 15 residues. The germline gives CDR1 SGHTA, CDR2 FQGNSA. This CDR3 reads CASSFVAGGWETQYF. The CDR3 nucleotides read TGTGCCAGCAGCTTCGTAGCGGGGGGGTGGGAGACCCAGTACTTC.

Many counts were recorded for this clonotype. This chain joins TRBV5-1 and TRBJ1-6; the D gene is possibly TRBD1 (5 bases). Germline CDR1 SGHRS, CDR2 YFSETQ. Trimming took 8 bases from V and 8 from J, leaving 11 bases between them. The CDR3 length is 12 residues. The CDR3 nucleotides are TGCGCCAGTGGACACCCGGATTCACCCCTCCACTTT. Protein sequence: CASGHPDSPLHF.

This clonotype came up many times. The CDR3 loop reads CASSWGTTEQYF. The DNA for the CDR3 is TGCGCCAGCAGCTGGGGGACTACCGAGCAGTACTTC. V is TRBV5-1 and J is TRBJ2-7; 7 nucleotides align to TRBD2. V was clipped by 3 bases and J by 6 bases; unmatched bases: 3. Looked up from germline, CDR1 is SGHRS and CDR2 is YFSETQ. The CDR3 consists of 12 residues.

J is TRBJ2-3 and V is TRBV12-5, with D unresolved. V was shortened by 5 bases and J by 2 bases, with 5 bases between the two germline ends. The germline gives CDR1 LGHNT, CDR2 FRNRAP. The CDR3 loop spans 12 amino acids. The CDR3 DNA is TGTGCTAGTGGTCAAAACACAGATACGCAGTATTTT. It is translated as CASGQNTDTQYF.

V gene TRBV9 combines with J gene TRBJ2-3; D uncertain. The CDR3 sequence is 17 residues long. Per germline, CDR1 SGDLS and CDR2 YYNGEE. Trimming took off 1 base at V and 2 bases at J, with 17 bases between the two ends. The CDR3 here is CASSVQSSAKNTDTQYF. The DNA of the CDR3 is TGTGCCAGCAGCGTACAAAGCTCAGCGAAGAACACAGATACGCAGTATTTT.

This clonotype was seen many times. CDR3 nucleotides: TGTGCCTCTCGGACGAACACTGAAGCTTTCTTT. This encodes CASRTNTEAFF. The chain links TRBV6-2 or TRBV6-3 to TRBJ1-1; D is ambiguous. The CDR3 contains 11 residues. The germline CDR1 and CDR2 sequences are MNHEY and SVGEGT. The ends were cut back, 11 bases at V and 1 base at J, with 8 bases in the middle.

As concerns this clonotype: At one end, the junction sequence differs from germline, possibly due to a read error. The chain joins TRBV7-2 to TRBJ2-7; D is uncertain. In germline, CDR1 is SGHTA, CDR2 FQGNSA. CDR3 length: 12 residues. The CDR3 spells CVSSTDLYEQYF. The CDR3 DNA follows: TGTGTCAGCAGCACGGACCTCTACGAGCAGTACTTC.

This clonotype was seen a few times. The CDR3 region is CASSPSLLPDTQYF. The CDR3 nucleotides are TGTGCCAGCAGTCCGAGTTTACTCCCAGATACGCAGTATTTT. The V call is TRBV25-1, the J call TRBJ2-3, with D unclear. Trimming left V 5 bases short and J 4 bases short, with 13 bases between. Germline V gene data show CDR1 as MGHDK and CDR2 as SYGVNS. The CDR3 runs to 14 residues.

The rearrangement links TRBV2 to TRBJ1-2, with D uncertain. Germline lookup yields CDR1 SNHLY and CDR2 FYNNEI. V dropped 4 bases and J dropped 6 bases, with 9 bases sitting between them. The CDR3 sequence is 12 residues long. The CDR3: CASSAIPDGYTF. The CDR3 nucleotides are TGTGCCAGCAGTGCAATTCCAGATGGCTACACCTTC.

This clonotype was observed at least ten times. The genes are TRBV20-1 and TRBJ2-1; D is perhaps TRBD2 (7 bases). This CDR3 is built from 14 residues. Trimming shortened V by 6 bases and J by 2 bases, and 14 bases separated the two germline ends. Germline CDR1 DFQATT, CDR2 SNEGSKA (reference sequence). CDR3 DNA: TGCAGTGCCCCGCCGGGGGGCCCCTACAATGAGCAGTTCTTC. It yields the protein CSAPPGGPYNEQFF.

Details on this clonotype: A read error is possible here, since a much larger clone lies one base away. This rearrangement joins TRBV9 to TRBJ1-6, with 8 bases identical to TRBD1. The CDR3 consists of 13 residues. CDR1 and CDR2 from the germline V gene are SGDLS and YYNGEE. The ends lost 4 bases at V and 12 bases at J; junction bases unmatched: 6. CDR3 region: CASSPPGGLPLHF. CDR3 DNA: TGTGCCAGCAGCCCCCCAGGGGGCTTACCCCTCCACTTT.

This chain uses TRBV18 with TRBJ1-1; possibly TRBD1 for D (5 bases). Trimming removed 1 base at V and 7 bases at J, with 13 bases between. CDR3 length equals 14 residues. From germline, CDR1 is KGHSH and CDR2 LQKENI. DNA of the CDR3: TGTGCCAGCTCACCACACCCAACCGGGGGTGAAGCTTTCTTT. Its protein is CASSPHPTGGEAFF.